Sequencing of this TCR beta chain was carried out in a study of cytomegalovirus exposure and HLA in healthy donors. The overall study: Within an early data release were about 85 million unique TCRs drawn from HLA-typed donors.

Study-level findings and limits: Researchers had no immune exposure information except CMV serostatus available.

Germline V gives CDR1 SNHLY, CDR2 FYNNEI. The CDR3 extends over 14 amino acids. V gave up 3 bases and J gave up 7 bases; unmatched junction bases: 5. Concerning this clone: Antigen unknown.

Primers: 60 Vbeta forward and 13 Jbeta reverse. Produced via immunoSEQ multiplex PCR; TCRdb's table is partial and in-frame only. In the table there are approximately 94,000 clones, approximately 76% of which are singletons. The sequenced sample was PBMCs. This chain links TRBV2 with TRBJ2-2; the match to TRBD2 covers 7 bases. The clonotype originates from a young man in good health and CMV-seropositive. CDR3 residues: CASSDPGEGGELFF. The CDR3 nucleotides read TGTGCCAGCAGTGACCCGGGGGAGGGCGGGGAGCTGTTTTTT.